The 17 T cell receptor beta chains reported below all come from one sample, sequenced in a study of blood T cell repertoires in COVID-19. Measured with immunoSEQ multiplex PCR; TCRdb has only the in-frame clones, and not every one. Of roughly 160,000 clones listed, less than 90% are singletons. The source material was peripheral blood. These receptors all stem from a man younger than 30 with active or convalescent COVID-19.

V is TRBV3-1 (or the pseudogene TRBV3-2) and J is TRBJ1-4, with D possibly being TRBD1 (5 bases). Trimming stripped 6 bases from V and 6 bases from J, with 8 bases between. This CDR3 spans 12 amino acids. The germline V gene has CDR1 LGHDT and CDR2 YNNKEL (reference sequence). The CDR3 loop reads CASSWGDEKLFF. CDR3 nucleotides: TGTGCCAGCAGTTGGGGGGATGAAAAACTGTTTTTT.

The V gene is TRBV5-1, the J gene TRBJ1-6, with D possibly matching TRBD1 (6 bases). V shed 3 bases and J shed 7 bases, with 11 bases lying between them. Germline CDR1 and CDR2: SGHRS and YFSETQ. The CDR3 totals 14 residues. DNA for the CDR3: TGCGCCAGCAGCTCTCGGACAGAAAATTCACCCCTCCACTTT. Translated, it gives CASSSRTENSPLHF.

The CDR3, as DNA: TGTGCCAGCAGCCATTTTAGCCCTAGCGGGGTAACAGATACGCAGTATTTT. Residues: CASSHFSPSGVTDTQYF. This chain uses TRBV14 with TRBJ2-3; 9 bases agree with TRBD2. J lost 3 bases, V lost 3 bases, and 10 bases had no gene match. CDR3 length equals 17 residues. In germline, CDR1 is SGHDN, CDR2 FVKESK.

This rearrangement joins TRBV5-5 to TRBJ2-7, with no clear D. CDR1 is SGHKS, CDR2 YYEKEE, per germline (reference sequence). The V gene lost 1 base and the J gene lost 2 bases, with 10 bases spanning the gap. This CDR3 has 14 amino acids. The CDR3 loop reads CASSLKFGTYEQYF. The DNA for the CDR3 is TGTGCCAGCAGCTTGAAGTTCGGTACCTACGAGCAGTACTTC.

This chain uses TRBV4-1 with TRBJ1-2; TRBD1 aligns across 10 bases. The CDR3 covers 17 residues. Germline-derived CDR1 and CDR2 are MGHRA and YSYEKL. The V gene end was trimmed by 4 bases and the J gene end by 5 bases; junction bases not matched to a gene: 13. CDR3 coding DNA: TGCGCCAGCAGCCCCTTCGGACAGGGGGGGAGAGGGTATGGCTACACCTTC. Its protein is CASSPFGQGGRGYGYTF.

The CDR3 coding sequence is TGTGCCAGCAGCTCTTACGGGACAGGGGGTCGGACTGAAGCTTTCTTT. This translates into CASSSYGTGGRTEAFF. The chain has TRBV13 and TRBJ1-1, with 11 bases fitting TRBD1. This CDR3 is 16 amino acids long. The J segment lost 5 bases and the V segment lost 4 bases, leaving 9 bases of the junction unmatched. In germline, CDR1 is PRHDT, CDR2 FYEKMQ (reference sequence).

The rearrangement links TRBV7-2 to TRBJ1-2; possible D gene TRBD1, 5 bases. The CDR3 consists of 13 residues. Germline-derived CDR1 and CDR2 are SGHTA and FQGNSA. The V and J ends lost 5 bases and 1 base respectively, with 8 bases between them. CDR3 in amino acids: CASSQQVNYGYTF. For the CDR3, the DNA is TGTGCCAGCAGCCAACAGGTTAACTATGGCTACACCTTC.

V is TRBV11-3 and J is TRBJ2-1; possible D gene TRBD2, 6 bases. This CDR3 region has 15 residues. The ends were cut back, 3 bases at V and 0 bases at J, with 9 bases in the middle. Looked up from germline, CDR1 is SGHNT and CDR2 is YENEEA. CDR3 sequence (DNA): TGTGCCAGCAGCTTGGGGCGGGGCTCCTACAATGAGCAGTTCTTC. Its protein is CASSLGRGSYNEQFF.

CDR3 sequence: CASGGQGRQTQYF. As DNA, the CDR3 is TGTGCCAGCGGGGGACAGGGTCGACAGACCCAGTACTTC. The V gene is TRBV6-5, the J gene TRBJ2-5; 9 nucleotides line up with TRBD1. The ends lost 8 bases at V and 6 bases at J; junction bases unmatched: 7. This CDR3 is built from 13 residues. The germline V gene has CDR1 MNHEY and CDR2 SVGAGI.

The chain uses TRBV6-5 and TRBJ2-7; 7 positions agree with TRBD2. CDR3 length: 15 amino acids. In germline, CDR1 is MNHEY, CDR2 SVGAGI. V was pared by 0 bases and J by 4 bases, with 6 bases of the junction left unmatched. CDR3 DNA sequence: TGTGCCAGCAGTTACTCCCAGCGGGGACCTTACGAGCAGTACTTC. Residues: CASSYSQRGPYEQYF.

The chain combines TRBV5-1 with TRBJ2-2; 9 bases are shared with TRBD1. This CDR3 spans 18 amino acids. The germline gives CDR1 SGHRS, CDR2 YFSETQ. J lost 3 bases, V lost 4 bases, and 13 bases had no gene match. Here the CDR3 DNA reads TGCGCCAGCAGCAACTCCGGGACAGGGTTTACGTACACCGGGGAGCTGTTTTTT. Residues: CASSNSGTGFTYTGELFF.

The chain uses TRBV5-1 and TRBJ1-2, with 7 positions matching TRBD1. Germline loops: CDR1 SGHRS, CDR2 YFSETQ. V was pared by 5 bases and J by 6 bases, with 13 bases of the junction left unmatched. This CDR3 has 15 residues. The CDR3 bases are TGCGCCAGCAGGGATTCCCGGACAGGCGCGAATGGCTACACCTTC. The encoded protein is CASRDSRTGANGYTF.

The rearrangement joins TRBV25-1 to TRBJ2-6, with 11 bases lining up with TRBD1. J gave up 2 bases and V 4 bases, and 7 bases lay outside the gene matches. Germline loops: CDR1 MGHDK, CDR2 SYGVNS. CDR3 length: 18 amino acids. The CDR3 here is CASSVGQGEYPGANVLTF. CDR3 sequence (DNA): TGTGCCAGCAGTGTGGGACAGGGGGAGTATCCTGGGGCCAACGTCCTGACTTTC.

This clone has just a few counts. V and J are TRBV11-1 and TRBJ2-1; 7 bases align to TRBD2. Trimming cost V 1 base and J 1 base; bases outside gene matches: 4. Germline V gives CDR1 SGHAT, CDR2 FQDESV (reference sequence). The CDR3 has 16 amino acids. For the CDR3, the DNA is TGTGCCAGCAGCTTAGTAGCAGCGGGATCCTACAATGAGCAGTTCTTC. As protein: CASSLVAAGSYNEQFF.

The chain uses TRBV11-2 and TRBJ2-7; 13 bases are shared with TRBD2. The CDR3 spans 18 residues. J was trimmed by 3 bases and V by 6 bases; bases with no gene match: 14. CDR1 is SGHAT and CDR2 is FQNNGV in the germline V gene. The CDR3 DNA is TGTGCCAGCAGACTGTCTGCGGGACTAGCGGGAAGAAACTACGAGCAGTACTTC. Translating it yields CASRLSAGLAGRNYEQYF.

The V and J genes are TRBV11-2 and TRBJ2-3; D uncertain. The CDR3 loop spans 16 amino acids. V dropped 0 bases and J dropped 2 bases, with 12 bases sitting between them. Germline V CDR1 and CDR2: SGHAT, FQNNGV. The CDR3 DNA reads TGTGCCAGCAGCTTAGATAGGTGGCAGGCCACAGATACGCAGTATTTT. It specifies CASSLDRWQATDTQYF.

The chain couples TRBV6-5 to TRBJ1-2; D may be TRBD1 (6 bases). Trimming took 6 bases from V and 1 from J, leaving 9 bases between them. In germline, CDR1 is MNHEY, CDR2 SVGAGI. The CDR3 sequence is 13 residues long. The CDR3 protein is CASSRQVNYGYTF. CDR3 nucleotides: TGTGCCAGCAGCAGACAGGTTAACTATGGCTACACCTTC.